A selection of T cell receptor beta chains follows, all from one sample in a study of identical twins. TCRdb fed the 5' RACE reads into MiXCR, producing one record per CDR3 protein. The top ten clones hold 1.9% of a sample with about 220,000 distinct CDR3 sequences, about 7.5% of them seen once. Separately, the same data were catalogued under a study of yellow fever vaccine responses in identical twins.

The sample was memory (CD45RO+) T cells sorted from blood. The receptors stem from a woman aged 18-29 years in good health. Both conserved end residues are part of each CDR3. Each record gives: clone size, J gene, D gene, V gene, CDR3 DNA, CDR3 protein. A D gene is named only where the DNA matches it firmly. Clone size appears in some rows only: once, few, many, or a class for an expanded clone.

>NA|TRBJ2-1|TRBD2|TRBV4-1
TGCGCCGGGGGGGGGAATCAGTTCTTC
CAGGGNQFF
>many|TRBJ2-7|TRBD1|TRBV7-2
TGTGCCAGCAGCTTGGCACAGGGGTACGAGCAGTACTTC
CASSLAQGYEQYF
>NA|TRBJ2-3|NA|TRBV7-2
TGTGCCAGCACCCAGGGACTCCACACAGATACGCAGTATTTT
CASTQGLHTDTQYF
>few|TRBJ2-3|TRBD2|TRBV5-8
TGTGCCAGCAGCGCGGTCGGTCTAGCGGGGAGTCGTGATACGCAGTATTTT
CASSAVGLAGSRDTQYF
>NA|TRBJ2-1|NA|TRBV5-6
TGTGCCAGCGCTGGGGCGGGTTCATACAATGAGCAGTTCTTC
CASAGAGSYNEQFF
>few|TRBJ2-5|NA|TRBV7-2
TGTGCCAGCAGCTTCGGTGCGGGCGAAGAGACCCAGTACTTC
CASSFGAGEETQYF
>many|TRBJ1-5|TRBD1|TRBV7-2
TGTGCCAGCAGCGCCGGGACAGGGGGCACTCAGCCCCAGCATTTT
CASSAGTGGTQPQHF
>NA|TRBJ2-1|TRBD2|TRBV20-1
TGCAGTGCTAGGGGTGGACTAGCGGGAGGTAGGTTGGCCTACAATGAGCAGTTCTTC
CSARGGLAGGRLAYNEQFF
>few|TRBJ1-2|TRBD1|TRBV9
TGTGCCAGCAGCCCTCGGGACAGGGGAGATGGCTACACCTTC
CASSPRDRGDGYTF
>many|TRBJ1-2|NA|TRBV4-2
TGTGCCAGCAGCCAGGGGGACGGACGATTATCTAACTATGGCTACACCTTC
CASSQGDGRLSNYGYTF
>many|TRBJ1-1|NA|TRBV25-1
TGTGCCAGCAGTCCAACGGGTGGTTCTAAGGCTTTCTTT
CASSPTGGSKAFF
>NA|TRBJ2-7|NA|TRBV11-2
TGTGCCAGCAGGACTTCAGGGATCTACGAGCAGTACTTC
CASRTSGIYEQYF
>few|TRBJ2-1|TRBD2|TRBV11-2
TGTGCCAGCAGCTTAGACGCCGGACTAGCGGGAATTTACAATGAGCAGTTCTTC
CASSLDAGLAGIYNEQFF
>few|TRBJ2-7|TRBD2|TRBV5-6
TGTGCCAGCAGCTTGGGGGGACTACGGAGCTCCTACGAGCAGTACTTC
CASSLGGLRSSYEQYF
>many|TRBJ1-3|NA|TRBV6-5
TGTGCCAGCAGTTCAACCTGGGACCAAAACACCATATATTTT
CASSSTWDQNTIYF
>NA|TRBJ2-3|TRBD2|TRBV30
TGTGCCTGGAGTCTCACGACTAGCGGGGGGACAGATACGCAGTATTTT
CAWSLTTSGGTDTQYF
>NA|TRBJ2-1|NA|TRBV29-1
TGCAGCGTTGAAGATCTGAGGAGGGGCTACAATGAGCAGTTCTTC
CSVEDLRRGYNEQFF
>few|TRBJ2-1|NA|TRBV7-2
TGTGCCAGCAGCGTCGACCTTAGCTCCTACAATGAGCAGTTCTTC
CASSVDLSSYNEQFF
>NA|TRBJ2-1|TRBD1|TRBV29-1
TGCAGCGCTGCCCTGCTAGGACAGGGGGACTACAATGAGCAGTTCTTC
CSAALLGQGDYNEQFF
>few|TRBJ1-5|NA|TRBV6-6
TGTGCCAGCAGTCCGGGAAATAGCAATCAGCCCCAGCATTTT
CASSPGNSNQPQHF
>many|TRBJ1-3|NA|TRBV6-1
TGTGCCAGCAGTCGGGAAATCTCTGGAAACACCATATATTTT
CASSREISGNTIYF
>few|TRBJ1-1|TRBD1|TRBV7-9
TGTGCCAGCAGCTTCGGTAACAGGGGGAACACTGAAGCTTTCTTT
CASSFGNRGNTEAFF
>NA|TRBJ2-1|NA|TRBV7-2
TGTGCCAGCAGCTCGAACAGCCCCCGGGAGCAGTTCTTC
CASSSNSPREQFF
>many|TRBJ2-1|TRBD2|TRBV12-3/TRBV12-4
TGTGCCAGCAGTTCCCGTAGACTAGCGGGCGCCTCCTACAATGAGCAGTTCTTC
CASSSRRLAGASYNEQFF
>many|TRBJ2-7|TRBD1|TRBV12-3/TRBV12-4
TGTGCCAGCAGTTTAGCGCGGACAGGGGGCGTTAGGGACGAGCAGTACTTC
CASSLARTGGVRDEQYF
>few|TRBJ2-2|NA|TRBV28
TGTGCCAGCACCGAGGGTGGGACCGGGGAGCTGTTTTTT
CASTEGGTGELFF
>NA|TRBJ2-7|TRBD2|TRBV5-1
TGCGCCAGCTCCCCTCCGACTAGCGGGATCCGTGCGGAGCAGTACTTC
CASSPPTSGIRAEQYF
>few|TRBJ2-7|TRBD2|TRBV27
TGTGCCAGCAGTTGGACTAGCGGGAACTACGAGCAGTACTTC
CASSWTSGNYEQYF
>few|TRBJ2-7|TRBD2|TRBV7-2
TGTGCCAGCAGCTTAGGAGGGACTAGGGCCTACGAGCAGTACTTC
CASSLGGTRAYEQYF
>few|TRBJ2-3|TRBD1|TRBV7-2
TGTGCCAGCAGCAAGCCGGGACAGGGGATACATACGCAGTATTTT
CASSKPGQGIHTQYF
>many|TRBJ2-7|NA|TRBV5-6
TGTGCCAGCAGCTTCATATTGGAGCAGTACTTC
CASSFILEQYF
>NA|TRBJ2-2|NA|TRBV3-1
TGTGCCAGCATCGCGGTGGGTAGGGGAGCCACCGGGGAGCTGTTTTTT
CASIAVGRGATGELFF
>many|TRBJ2-3|NA|TRBV29-1
TGCAGCGTTGTCACCAGCCCTGTTGGAGATACGCAGTATTTT
CSVVTSPVGDTQYF
>many|TRBJ2-7|NA|TRBV7-8
TGTGCCAGCAGCTTAAATGACCGCGCCGAGCAGTACTTC
CASSLNDRAEQYF
>few|TRBJ2-3|TRBD2|TRBV19
TGTGCCAGTACCCCTTCATTTTTAGCGGGGGTCACAGATACGCAGTATTTT
CASTPSFLAGVTDTQYF